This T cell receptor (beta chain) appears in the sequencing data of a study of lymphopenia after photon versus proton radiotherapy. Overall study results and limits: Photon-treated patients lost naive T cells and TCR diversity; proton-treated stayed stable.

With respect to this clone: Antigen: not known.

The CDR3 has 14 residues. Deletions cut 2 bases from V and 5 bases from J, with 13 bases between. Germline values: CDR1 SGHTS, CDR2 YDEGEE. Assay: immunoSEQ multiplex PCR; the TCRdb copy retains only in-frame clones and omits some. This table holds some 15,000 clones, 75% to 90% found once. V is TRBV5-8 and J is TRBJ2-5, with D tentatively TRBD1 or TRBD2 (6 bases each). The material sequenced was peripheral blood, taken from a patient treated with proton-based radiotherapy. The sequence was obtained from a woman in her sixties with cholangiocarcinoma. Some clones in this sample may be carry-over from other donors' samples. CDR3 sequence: CASSFWGARETQYF. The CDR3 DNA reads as TGTGCCAGCAGCTTTTGGGGGGCGCGGGAGACCCAGTACTTC. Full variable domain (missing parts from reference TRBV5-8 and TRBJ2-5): EAGVTQSPTHLIKTRGQQATLRCSPISGHTSVYWYQQALGLGLQFLLWYDEGEERNRGNFPPRFSGRQFPNYSSELNVNALELEDSALYLCASSFWGARETQYFGPGTRLLVL.